One sample yielded the 21 T cell receptor beta chains listed below, sequenced in a study of cytomegalovirus exposure and HLA in healthy donors. PCR involved 60 Vbeta and 13 Jbeta primers. Some clones are missing from TCRdb's copy, which holds only in-frame ones; the method was immunoSEQ multiplex PCR. The sample consists of 100,000 to 150,000 clones, about 81% of them appearing once. The source material was PBMCs. Source of these receptors: a woman in her twenties or thirties in good health and CMV-seronegative.

The chain recombines TRBV6-1 with TRBJ1-5; no clear D. The V and J ends lost 8 bases and 6 bases respectively, with 14 bases between them. This CDR3 region has 13 residues. CDR1 is MNHNS, CDR2 SASEGT, per germline. CDR3: CASVNQILQPQHF. The CDR3 DNA sequence: TGTGCCAGCGTGAACCAGATCCTTCAGCCCCAGCATTTT.

This chain joins TRBV28 and TRBJ2-1; D remains ambiguous. CDR3 length: 14 amino acids. In germline, CDR1 is MDHEN, CDR2 SYDVKM. V was trimmed by 7 bases and J by 0 bases, leaving 10 bases between them. The CDR3 bases are TGTGCCAGCATGGGCGTTAGCTCCTACAATGAGCAGTTCTTC. Protein sequence: CASMGVSSYNEQFF.

V gene TRBV5-6 combines with J gene TRBJ2-1; 7 nucleotides align to TRBD1. The J segment lost 0 bases and the V segment lost 4 bases, leaving 7 bases of the junction unmatched. This CDR3 is 16 amino acids long. Germline V gene lookup returns CDR1 SGHDT and CDR2 YYEEEE. The DNA of the CDR3 is TGTGCCAGCAGCGTCCTGACAGGGAGCTCCTACAATGAGCAGTTCTTC. Translated: CASSVLTGSSYNEQFF.

The rearrangement joins TRBV5-5 to TRBJ2-1; TRBD2 might be the D (6 bases). The V end was cut by 7 bases, the J end by 9 bases, with 11 bases between. Germline values: CDR1 SGHKS, CDR2 YYEKEE (reference sequence). CDR3 length: 11 residues. CDR3 sequence: CASLGRGEQFF. CDR3 DNA: TGTGCCAGCCTGGGGCGGGGTGAGCAGTTCTTC.

The rearrangement uses TRBV19 and TRBJ2-1; 9 bases fit TRBD2. Per germline, CDR1 LNHDA and CDR2 SQIVND (reference sequence). V shed 6 bases, J shed 4 bases, and the junction held 19 bases outside the gene matches. The CDR3 covers 19 residues. CDR3: CASRRRGLAPGGSYNEQFF. DNA of the CDR3: TGTGCCAGTAGGCGAAGGGGACTAGCCCCCGGGGGGAGTTACAATGAGCAGTTCTTC.

This chain joins TRBV7-2 and TRBJ1-1; 9 bases line up with TRBD1. The germline V gene encodes CDR1 SGHTA and CDR2 FQGNSA. The CDR3 extends over 15 amino acids. V was clipped by 8 bases and J by 1 base; unmatched bases: 8. The CDR3 sequence is CASLVWGQGNTEAFF. The CDR3 DNA reads TGTGCCAGCTTAGTTTGGGGACAGGGGAACACTGAAGCTTTCTTT.

This chain's CDR3 is CASSTGLAVNIQYF. DNA of the CDR3: TGTGCCAGTAGTACGGGACTAGCGGTAAACATTCAGTACTTC. This rearrangement joins TRBV19 to TRBJ2-4; TRBD2 agrees at 11 bases. Germline CDR1 LNHDA, CDR2 SQIVND (reference sequence). V lost 4 bases to trimming and J lost 6 bases; unmatched junction nucleotides: 2. This CDR3 has 14 residues.

The chain recombines TRBV30 with TRBJ1-4, with D maybe TRBD1 (5 bases). Germline-derived CDR1 and CDR2 are GTSNPN and SVGIG (reference sequence). The CDR3 contains 14 residues. The germline V and J ends were trimmed by 3 bases and 8 bases, with 16 bases remaining between them. The CDR3 here is CAWSPLQGWEKLFF. The CDR3, as DNA: TGTGCCTGGAGCCCACTTCAGGGTTGGGAAAAACTGTTTTTT.

The V gene is TRBV12-5, the J gene TRBJ1-1, with D uncertain. There are 15 residues in the CDR3. V lost 0 bases and J 1 base, leaving 9 bases between the germline ends. Germline V gene data show CDR1 as LGHNT and CDR2 as FRNRAP. For the CDR3, the DNA is TGTGCTAGTGGTTTGGTACTTGGGCGGAACACTGAAGCTTTCTTT. Residues: CASGLVLGRNTEAFF.

This clone came up a few times. V usage is TRBV7-3 and J usage is TRBJ2-1, with TRBD2 identical over 7 bases. CDR1 and CDR2 (germline): SGHTA, FQGTGA. Trimming took 5 bases from V and 12 from J; bases not matched to a gene: 4. There are 11 residues in the CDR3. DNA of the CDR3: TGTGCCAGCAGCCCAGGGAGGGGGCAGTTCTTC. This translates into CASSPGRGQFF.

The chain has TRBV30 and TRBJ1-1; D not certain. The germline V gene encodes CDR1 GTSNPN and CDR2 SVGIG (reference sequence). The CDR3 totals 14 residues. The V gene lost 5 bases and the J gene lost 4 bases, with 17 bases spanning the gap. The CDR3 loop reads CAWALAGRSTEAFF. The CDR3 region has the DNA TGTGCCTGGGCGCTGGCAGGTCGCAGCACTGAAGCTTTCTTT.

CDR3 DNA sequence: TGTGCCAGCAGTTACCGAGGGGGCGCGGGAGATACGCAGTATTTT. Residues: CASSYRGGAGDTQYF. This sequence joins TRBV6-5 and TRBJ2-3; the match to TRBD1 covers 7 bases. The CDR3 is made up of 15 amino acids. Germline V gene sequence: CDR1 MNHEY, CDR2 SVGAGI. V was pared by 2 bases and J by 5 bases, with 7 bases of the junction left unmatched.

The J gene is TRBJ1-1, the V gene TRBV18, with TRBD1 as a possible D gene (6 bases). CDR3 length: 15 amino acids. Germline V lookup: CDR1 KGHSH, CDR2 LQKENI. Trimming pared 3 bases from V and 5 bases from J, leaving 16 bases between. The CDR3 DNA is TGTGCCAGCTCACCGCCCGGGCCTCAGGGGACTGAAGCTTTCTTT. This gives the protein CASSPPGPQGTEAFF.

This clone has only a few counts. This chain uses TRBV19 with TRBJ1-1, with D possibly matching TRBD1 (5 bases). CDR1 and CDR2 (germline): LNHDA, SQIVND (reference sequence). This CDR3 has 15 residues. Deletions cut 4 bases from V and 5 bases from J, with 17 bases between. The chain's CDR3 is CASSTRSGGWTEAFF. The CDR3 DNA sequence: TGTGCCAGTAGTACGAGGTCGGGGGGGTGGACTGAAGCTTTCTTT.

The genes are TRBV14 and TRBJ2-5; weak D call: TRBD2 (6 bases). The CDR3 contains 16 residues. The V and J ends lost 0 bases and 1 base respectively, with 12 bases between them. CDR1 SGHDN and CDR2 FVKESK come from the germline V gene. CDR3 coding DNA: TGTGCCAGCAGCCAAGAATTCGGGGGTGTCCAAGAGACCCAGTACTTC. Translation: CASSQEFGGVQETQYF. The variable domain in full, with the rest retrieved from reference TRBV14 and TRBJ2-5, is EAGVTQFPSHSVIEKGQTVTLRCDPISGHDNLYWYRRVMGKEIKFLLHFVKESKQDESGMPNNRFLAERTGGTYSTLKVQPAELEDSGVYFCASSQEFGGVQETQYFGPGTRLLVL.

J is TRBJ2-7 and V is TRBV12-5; D gene unclear. Germline CDR1 is LGHNT and CDR2 is FRNRAP. V was cut by 1 base and J by 4 bases, with 8 bases left in between. CDR3 length equals 13 residues. The chain's CDR3 is CASGLASPYEQYF. The CDR3 coding sequence is TGTGCTAGTGGTTTGGCAAGCCCGTACGAGCAGTACTTC.

This sequence joins TRBV10-3 and TRBJ1-2; D might be TRBD1 (5 bases). This CDR3 has 15 residues. Trimming cost V 0 bases and J 0 bases, with 8 bases left between them. Germline CDR1 reads ENHRY; CDR2 reads SYGVKD. CDR3 nucleotides: TGTGCCATCAGTGAGTCCGGCAGGGCTAACTATGGCTACACCTTC. Residues: CAISESGRANYGYTF.

This clone was found a few times. J is TRBJ2-3 and V is TRBV5-1, with D maybe TRBD1 (6 bases). CDR3 size: 14 residues. V gave up 0 bases and J gave up 4 bases, with 9 bases separating them. Germline lookup yields CDR1 SGHRS and CDR2 YFSETQ. As DNA, the CDR3 is TGCGCCAGCAGCTTGGTACAGGGCGCAGATACGCAGTATTTT. Amino acids: CASSLVQGADTQYF.

This chain joins TRBV30 and TRBJ1-4; D is uncertain. Trimming took off 0 bases at V and 8 bases at J, with 16 bases between the two ends. The CDR3 covers 15 residues. CDR1 GTSNPN and CDR2 SVGIG come from the germline V gene (reference sequence). For the CDR3, the DNA is TGTGCCTGGAGTGTTAGCAGAGGGTCTGGGGAAAAACTGTTTTTT. This codes for CAWSVSRGSGEKLFF.

The rearrangement uses TRBV4-1 and TRBJ1-3; 8 nucleotides align to TRBD1. V lost 3 bases, J lost 8 bases, and 15 bases stayed unmatched. CDR1 MGHRA and CDR2 YSYEKL come from the germline V gene. This CDR3 spans 17 amino acids. The CDR3 nucleotides read TGCGCCAGCAGCCACCGGAGAGGACAGGGAGTCGGGGACACCATATATTTT. Protein product: CASSHRRGQGVGDTIYF.

About this clone: At the DNA level, this CDR3 is encoded by other sequences in the same sample as well. The V and J genes are TRBV27 and TRBJ2-2, with D tentatively TRBD1 (7 bases). With 8 bases removed from V and 1 base from J, the gap between germline ends came to 11 bases. The CDR3 extends over 14 amino acids. The germline V gene has CDR1 MNHEY and CDR2 SMNVEV (reference sequence). The CDR3 sequence: CASGGTVNTGELFF. The CDR3 region has the DNA TGTGCCAGCGGGGGGACAGTGAACACCGGGGAGCTGTTTTTT.